The subject of this entry is one TCR beta chain. TCR beta CDR3 region amplification was performed from RNA transcripts. Carried out on the TCR CDR3, a first-round RT-PCR used the HTBI primer set. TCRdb reprocessed the multiplex PCR reads with MiXCR, giving one entry per CDR3 protein. This table holds 490,000 or so distinct CDR3 sequences, approximately 23% found once. The data stem from a study of T cells in Graves' hyperthyroidism and ophthalmopathy. CDR3 length: 12 residues. Trimming stripped 5 bases from V and 6 bases from J, with 11 bases between. Germline CDR1 reads MDHEN; CDR2 reads SYDVKM. V gene TRBV28 combines with J gene TRBJ2-7; tentatively, D is TRBD1 (6 bases). Sample: blood. This sequence originates from a woman in her 70s with Graves' ophthalmopathy. CDR3 residues: CASSVDSSEQYF. CDR3 nucleotides: TGTGCCAGCAGTGTGGACAGCTCCGAGCAGTACTTC.